This TCR beta chain was identified during a study of T cells in localized non-small cell lung cancer. Study-level results: A higher density of T cells in blood coincided with extended overall survival. Only one tumor region was sequenced, so heterogeneity remains possible. Uninvolved adjacent lung showed peak T cell clonality, exceeding tumor.

Atypia-free adjacent lung was sampled at least 2 cm beyond the tumor margin. The assay was immunoSEQ multiplex PCR, and TCRdb's table has in-frame clones only and misses some. The sample holds 900 to 1,200 clones, around 21% seen once. For this clone: No antigen is known for it.

The CDR3 sequence is 16 residues long. Germline V gene lookup returns CDR1 SGHNT and CDR2 YENEEA. Germline trimming cut 2 bases from V and 2 bases from J; bases unmatched to any gene: 4. The receptor comes from a man aged 40 to 69 with stage II lung adenocarcinoma. This chain connects TRBV11-3 to TRBJ2-3; 10 bases align to TRBD2. The sequences come from normal lung tissue next to the tumor, collected before any cancer treatment. The CDR3 DNA reads TGTGCCAGCAGCTTAAGCGGGAGGGCCAACACAGATACGCAGTATTTT. This translates into CASSLSGRANTDTQYF.